Sequencing of this T cell receptor beta chain was carried out in a study of blood T cell repertoires in COVID-19. In the study overall: The samples span acute and convalescent COVID-19 from the United States, Italy and Spain.

Per the authors' pipeline: Estimation of nucleated cell counts relied on the amplification of reference gene primers. The method was immunoSEQ multiplex PCR; TCRdb's version includes in-frame clones alone and lacks a portion of them. V and J calls and clone size are as listed in that table; D and trimming were resolved from the DNA. The table includes hundreds of thousands of clones, 83% detected once. The CDR3 spans 21 residues. The clonotype was recovered from a woman in her 30s with COVID-19, enrolled during active disease. Sample: peripheral blood. This rearrangement joins TRBV21-1 to TRBJ2-3; the D call of TRBD1 is as the table states it, not checked on the DNA. TRBV21-1 is annotated as a pseudogene. CDR3 amino acids: CASSKAGDRGRESPSTDTQYF. The CDR3 region has the DNA TGTGCCAGCAGCAAAGCGGGGGACAGGGGGCGAGAATCCCCTAGCACAGATACGCAGTATTTT.